Below are 18 T cell receptor beta chains sequenced from a single sample in a study of long-term antiretroviral therapy in people with HIV. Runs used v3.0 of the immunoSEQ assay and were done at survey level. Clones were read by immunoSEQ multiplex PCR, and TCRdb kept only the in-frame ones, dropping some. Here the sample spans about 24,000 clones, over 80% being singletons. The sample was unsorted PBMCs, taken 1.8 years before starting antiretroviral therapy. The source of these receptors is a man aged 50 or older with HIV.

J is TRBJ2-7 and V is TRBV5-1, with 7 bases that match TRBD1. Germline V gene sequence: CDR1 SGHRS, CDR2 YFSETQ. This CDR3 has 15 residues. The V gene end was trimmed by 5 bases and the J gene end by 6 bases; junction bases not matched to a gene: 14. The CDR3 spells CASSPDRVDIGEQYF. DNA for the CDR3: TGCGCCAGCAGTCCCGACAGGGTCGATATCGGCGAGCAGTACTTC.

The rearrangement links TRBV19 to TRBJ1-1; the D gene is possibly TRBD1 (6 bases). CDR1 is LNHDA and CDR2 is SQIVND in the germline V gene (reference sequence). The length of the CDR3 is 14 residues. Trimming removed 2 bases from V and 4 bases from J, with 11 bases in between. Here the CDR3 reads CASSINRVGTEAFF. The DNA for the CDR3 is TGTGCCAGTAGTATAAACAGGGTCGGCACTGAAGCTTTCTTT.

This clone was observed a few times. The rearrangement joins TRBV12-5 to TRBJ2-7; 12 positions agree with TRBD1. This CDR3 has 20 residues. The germline V gene encodes CDR1 LGHNT and CDR2 FRNRAP. The V and J ends lost 6 bases and 3 bases, in that order; junction bases with no gene match: 21. Written as DNA, the CDR3 is TGTGCTAGTGGAATCGGGACAGGGGGCGCCCCCTTTGTGGTCGACTACGAGCAGTACTTC. It yields the protein CASGIGTGGAPFVVDYEQYF.

This rearrangement joins TRBV7-8 to TRBJ1-5; D unresolved. Germline V gene sequence: CDR1 SGHVS, CDR2 FQNEAQ. CDR3 length: 16 residues. The V end was cut by 0 bases, the J end by 0 bases, with 9 bases between. Here the CDR3 DNA reads TGTGCCAGCAGCTTAGCGAACACCCTTAGCAATCAGCCCCAGCATTTT. It codes for CASSLANTLSNQPQHF.

The V gene is TRBV7-8, the J gene TRBJ2-7, with 8 positions matching TRBD1. CDR1 and CDR2 from the germline V gene are SGHVS and FQNEAQ. This CDR3 has 14 residues. Trimming took 3 bases from V and 4 from J; bases not matched to a gene: 5. The DNA of the CDR3 is TGTGCCAGCAGCTTTCTTCAGGGGGCTTACGAGCAGTACTTC. This codes for CASSFLQGAYEQYF.

The chain employs TRBV6-6 and TRBJ2-7, with D perhaps TRBD1 (6 bases). CDR1 and CDR2 from the germline V gene are MNHNY and SVGAGI (reference sequence). Trimming stripped 6 bases from V and 7 bases from J, with 19 bases between. This CDR3 has 14 residues. The DNA of the CDR3 is TGTGCCAGCAGGCCCGATGGGGGCCCCTTGGAGCAGTACTTC. Translating it yields CASRPDGGPLEQYF.

V gene TRBV7-9 combines with J gene TRBJ1-5, with unresolved D. The germline V and J ends were trimmed by 3 bases and 7 bases, with 7 bases remaining between them. Germline assignment: CDR1 SEHNR and CDR2 FQNEAQ (reference sequence). The CDR3 covers 12 residues. CDR3 sequence reads: CASSFSEQPQHF. As DNA, the CDR3 is TGTGCCAGCAGCTTCTCTGAGCAGCCCCAGCATTTT.

The V gene is TRBV18, the J gene TRBJ1-3; D gene ambiguous. Germline V gene sequence: CDR1 KGHSH, CDR2 LQKENI. CDR3 length equals 16 residues. V was shortened by 3 bases and J by 4 bases, with 16 bases between the two germline ends. CDR3 residues: CASSPKAGALGNTIYF. CDR3 DNA sequence: TGTGCCAGCTCACCCAAGGCAGGAGCCCTGGGAAACACCATATATTTT. The variable domain in full, completed from reference TRBV18 and TRBJ1-3, reads NAGVMQNPRHLVRRRGQEARLRCSPMKGHSHVYWYRQLPEEGLKFMVYLQKENIIDESGMPKERFSAEFPKEGPSILRIQQVVRGDSAAYFCASSPKAGALGNTIYFGEGSWLTVV.

The chain uses TRBV7-8 and TRBJ2-7; 7 positions agree with TRBD1. Germline CDR1 reads SGHVS; CDR2 reads FQNEAQ. V lost 1 base, J lost 1 base, and 4 bases stayed unmatched. This CDR3 has 15 residues. As DNA, the CDR3 is TGTGCCAGCAGCTTAGGGAGACAGGGATCCTACGAGCAGTACTTC. This codes for CASSLGRQGSYEQYF. The whole variable domain, remainder taken from reference TRBV7-8 and TRBJ2-7, is GAGVSQSPRYKVAKRGQDVALRCDPISGHVSLFWYQQALGQGPEFLTYFQNEAQLDKSGLPSDRFFAERPEGSVSTLKIQRTQQEDSAVYLCASSLGRQGSYEQYFGPGTRLTVT.

The chain recombines TRBV19 with TRBJ1-5; a weak D match, TRBD1 (5 bases). This CDR3 region has 14 residues. Trimming left V 5 bases short and J 9 bases short, with 17 bases between. Germline V gene lookup returns CDR1 LNHDA and CDR2 SQIVND (reference sequence). The CDR3 is CASSQTVFGPPQHF. In DNA, the CDR3 is TGTGCCAGTAGTCAGACAGTGTTTGGTCCGCCCCAGCATTTT.

There are a few counts of this clone. The V call is TRBV28, the J call TRBJ1-5; no clear D. V lost 8 bases to trimming and J lost 0 bases, with 2 bases between them. Germline CDR1 reads MDHEN; CDR2 reads SYDVKM. The CDR3 is made up of 11 amino acids. The CDR3 sequence is CASASNQPQHF. CDR3 bases: TGTGCCAGCGCTAGCAATCAGCCCCAGCATTTT.

This sequence joins TRBV18 and TRBJ1-2; 7 bases line up with TRBD1. V gave up 3 bases and J gave up 3 bases; unmatched junction bases: 10. The CDR3 loop spans 16 amino acids. Germline CDR1 is KGHSH and CDR2 is LQKENI. This chain's CDR3 is CASSPGTSGGHYGYTF. DNA of the CDR3: TGTGCCAGCTCACCGGGGACCTCAGGGGGTCACTATGGCTACACCTTC.

This rearrangement joins TRBV4-1 to TRBJ2-3; D is undetermined. This CDR3 has 14 residues. CDR1 MGHRA and CDR2 YSYEKL come from the germline V gene. The V end lost 1 base, the J end lost 0 bases, and 5 bases lay between the germline ends. CDR3 residues: CASSQASSTDTQYF. CDR3 DNA: TGCGCCAGCAGCCAAGCTTCCAGCACAGATACGCAGTATTTT.

The chain uses TRBV9 and TRBJ2-7; perhaps TRBD1 as D (6 bases). The ends were cut back, 0 bases at V and 3 bases at J, with 10 bases in the middle. CDR3 length: 14 residues. CDR1 is SGDLS, CDR2 YYNGEE, per germline. CDR3 in amino acids: CASSVELGGYEQYF. The CDR3 DNA reads as TGTGCCAGCAGCGTAGAACTAGGGGGCTACGAGCAGTACTTC.

J is TRBJ1-3 and V is TRBV19, with D unresolved. The CDR3 length is 16 residues. The V end was cut by 1 base, the J end by 0 bases, with 10 bases between. Germline CDR1 is LNHDA and CDR2 is SQIVND (reference sequence). The CDR3 here is CASSIVPGSSGNTIYF. CDR3 DNA: TGTGCCAGTAGTATAGTCCCCGGGAGCTCTGGAAACACCATATATTTT.

This chain joins TRBV5-1 and TRBJ1-2; D gene ambiguous. CDR3 length: 15 residues. CDR1 SGHRS and CDR2 YFSETQ come from the germline V gene. The germline V and J ends were trimmed by 0 bases and 2 bases, with 11 bases remaining between them. The chain's CDR3 is CASSLVAPTNYGYTF. CDR3 bases: TGCGCCAGCAGCTTGGTGGCGCCAACGAACTATGGCTACACCTTC.

V is TRBV5-5 and J is TRBJ1-1; D unclear. This CDR3 region has 12 residues. From germline, CDR1 is SGHKS and CDR2 YYEKEE (reference sequence). The V gene lost 4 bases and the J gene lost 6 bases, with 10 bases spanning the gap. The CDR3 nucleotides read TGTGCCAGCAGCCTACCGGGCGCTGAAGCTTTCTTT. Translating it yields CASSLPGAEAFF.

The gene calls are TRBV7-8 and TRBJ1-1; D not resolved. V was clipped by 1 base and J by 0 bases, with 9 bases between them. Germline V CDR1 and CDR2: SGHVS, FQNEAQ. This CDR3 region has 15 residues. DNA for the CDR3: TGTGCCAGCAGCTTAGGGCAGCCCATGAACACTGAAGCTTTCTTT. Amino acid sequence: CASSLGQPMNTEAFF.